This is a list of T cell receptor beta chains from one sample in a study of metastatic and nonmetastatic thyroid tumors. TCRdb re-clonotyped the PCR reads through MiXCR. The table records 53,000 or so clones, approximately 20% of them present only once. Sequenced input: blood. The receptors derive from a female donor with papillary thyroid cancer or a benign thyroid nodule (not recorded which). Some clones in this sample may be carry-over from other donors' samples. CDR3s include the opening cysteine and the closing phenylalanine or tryptophan. The order of the fields is clone size, J gene, CDR3 length, D gene, V gene, CDR3 protein, CDR3 DNA. The D gene is left open where the match is weak. For some rows the clone size is stated as once, few or many, or as a class when expanded; others skip it.

size: many
J: TRBJ2-1
length: 15
D: NA
V: TRBV9
CDR3: CASSVNVQYYNEQFF
DNA: TGTGCCAGCAGCGTAAATGTTCAGTACTACAATGAGCAGTTCTTC

size: many
J: TRBJ2-3
length: 15
D: NA
V: TRBV5-1
CDR3: CASSLGGGFEDTQYF
DNA: TGCGCCAGCAGCTTGGGTGGAGGATTTGAAGATACGCAGTATTTT

size: many
J: TRBJ2-5
length: 15
D: NA
V: TRBV12-3/TRBV12-4
CDR3: CASSIQSGAGGTQYF
DNA: TGTGCCAGCAGTATCCAGAGTGGGGCGGGTGGGACCCAGTACTTC

size: many
J: TRBJ2-5
length: 14
D: TRBD2
V: TRBV12-3/TRBV12-4
CDR3: CASSPTSAPATQYF
DNA: TGTGCCAGCAGTCCGACTAGCGCCCCGGCGACCCAGTACTTC

size: many
J: TRBJ1-4
length: 13
D: TRBD1
V: TRBV10-3
CDR3: CAIQGATNEKLFF
DNA: TGTGCCATACAGGGGGCCACTAATGAAAAACTGTTTTTT

size: NA
J: TRBJ1-5
length: 14
D: TRBD1
V: TRBV6-1
CDR3: CARRGGSLNQPQHF
DNA: TGTGCCAGAAGAGGGGGCAGCTTAAACCAGCCCCAGCATTTT

size: many
J: TRBJ2-5
length: 15
D: TRBD2
V: TRBV7-3
CDR3: CASSFLAGSQETQYF
DNA: TGTGCCAGCAGCTTTCTAGCGGGGTCCCAAGAGACCCAGTACTTC

size: NA
J: TRBJ1-1
length: 14
D: NA
V: TRBV27
CDR3: CASSPRGRYTGALF
DNA: TGTGCCAGCAGCCCTAGGGGCCGATACACTGGAGCTTTATTT

size: many
J: TRBJ2-7
length: 16
D: NA
V: TRBV20-1
CDR3: CSARPQKGLGAYEQYF
DNA: TGCAGTGCTAGACCTCAAAAGGGGCTAGGGGCCTACGAGCAGTACTTC

size: many
J: TRBJ2-7
length: 14
D: TRBD2
V: TRBV18
CDR3: CASSPAGGSNEQYF
DNA: TGTGCCAGCTCACCAGCGGGAGGGAGCAACGAGCAGTACTTC

size: few
J: TRBJ2-2
length: 15
D: NA
V: TRBV20-1
CDR3: CSARPRGAGTRELLF
DNA: TGCAGTGCTAGGCCGAGAGGGGCTGGCACCAGGGAGCTGCTTTTT

size: NA
J: TRBJ1-3
length: 15
D: NA
V: TRBV6-2/TRBV6-3
CDR3: CGSSPLLSSGNTIYF
DNA: TGTGGCAGCAGTCCCTTGTTAAGCTCTGGAAACACCATATATTTT

size: many
J: TRBJ1-5
length: 13
D: TRBD1
V: TRBV28
CDR3: CASSLDRDQPQHF
DNA: TGTGCCAGCAGTTTGGACAGGGATCAGCCCCAGCATTTT

size: many
J: TRBJ2-3
length: 13
D: NA
V: TRBV19
CDR3: CASSSVLGDTQYF
DNA: TGTGCCAGTAGTTCCGTCTTGGGGGATACGCAGTATTTT

size: NA
J: TRBJ2-1
length: 15
D: TRBD2
V: TRBV27
CDR3: CARSLLAGGWNEQFF
DNA: TGTGCCCGCAGTCTCCTAGCGGGAGGTTGGAATGAGCAGTTCTTC

size: few
J: TRBJ2-7
length: 16
D: NA
V: TRBV20-1
CDR3: CSARVATGWTLYEQYF
DNA: TGCAGTGCTAGAGTGGCAACAGGATGGACCCTCTACGAGCAGTACTTC

size: many
J: TRBJ2-3
length: 13
D: NA
V: TRBV2
CDR3: CASSRGRSDTQYF
DNA: TGTGCCAGCAGTAGAGGGAGGTCCGATACGCAGTATTTT

size: few
J: TRBJ2-2
length: 16
D: NA
V: TRBV9
CDR3: CASSVLGRGGTGELFF
DNA: TGTGCCAGCAGCGTTTTAGGACGGGGAGGTACCGGGGAGCTGTTTTTT

size: many
J: TRBJ1-2
length: 15
D: NA
V: TRBV6-1
CDR3: CASSVRYSPASGYTF
DNA: TGTGCCAGCAGTGTGAGGTACAGCCCCGCTAGTGGCTACACCTTC

size: many
J: TRBJ2-3
length: 16
D: TRBD1
V: TRBV5-1
CDR3: CASSVGQGFVTDTQYF
DNA: TGCGCCAGCAGCGTGGGACAGGGATTTGTGACAGATACGCAGTATTTT

size: many
J: TRBJ2-1
length: 12
D: NA
V: TRBV7-9
CDR3: CASSSLAGPPFF
DNA: TGTGCCAGCAGCTCCTTGGCGGGCCCCCCCTTCTTC

size: many
J: TRBJ1-1
length: 14
D: NA
V: TRBV12-3/TRBV12-4
CDR3: CASSLSWGAGEAFF
DNA: TGTGCCAGCAGTTTATCATGGGGGGCTGGTGAAGCTTTCTTT

size: NA
J: TRBJ2-5
length: 16
D: NA
V: TRBV5-1
CDR3: CASSLGSIPGGETQYF
DNA: TGCGCCAGCAGCTTGGGATCTATCCCAGGTGGAGAGACCCAGTACTTC

size: many
J: TRBJ2-7
length: 14
D: NA
V: TRBV6-1
CDR3: CASSETPLTYEQYF
DNA: TGTGCCAGCAGTGAGACTCCTTTAACCTACGAGCAGTACTTC

size: many
J: TRBJ2-1
length: 15
D: NA
V: TRBV7-6
CDR3: CASSLGSARYNEQFF
DNA: TGTGCCAGCAGCTTAGGGTCGGCGAGATACAATGAGCAGTTCTTC

size: many
J: TRBJ2-3
length: 15
D: NA
V: TRBV27
CDR3: CASTSLVRTTDTQYF
DNA: TGTGCCAGCACCTCGTTAGTCCGGACCACAGATACGCAGTATTTT

size: many
J: TRBJ2-1
length: 14
D: NA
V: TRBV18
CDR3: CASSPPPGSNEQFF
DNA: TGTGCCAGCTCACCACCACCGGGGAGTAATGAGCAGTTCTTC

size: many
J: TRBJ2-7
length: 14
D: TRBD1
V: TRBV2
CDR3: CASSEDRGSYEQYF
DNA: TGTGCCAGCAGTGAAGACAGGGGATCCTACGAGCAGTACTTC

size: many
J: TRBJ2-3
length: 16
D: NA
V: TRBV29-1
CDR3: CSVEDPETTSTDTQYF
DNA: TGCAGCGTTGAAGATCCCGAGACGACTAGCACAGATACGCAGTATTTT

size: NA
J: TRBJ2-7
length: 15
D: TRBD2
V: TRBV7-2
CDR3: CASSLWTSGSYDQYF
DNA: TGTGCCAGCAGCTTATGGACTAGCGGGAGTTACGATCAGTACTTC

size: many
J: TRBJ2-2
length: 14
D: NA
V: TRBV20-1
CDR3: CSARVGRNTGELFF
DNA: TGCAGTGCTAGAGTTGGCAGGAACACCGGGGAGCTGTTTTTT

size: many
J: TRBJ2-7
length: 12
D: NA
V: TRBV6-1
CDR3: CASSSPTYEQYF
DNA: TGTGCCAGCAGTTCCCCCACCTACGAGCAGTACTTC

size: many
J: TRBJ1-1
length: 14
D: NA
V: TRBV6-1
CDR3: CASSEAEGNLAAFF
DNA: TGTGCCAGCAGTGAAGCCGAGGGGAACCTGGCGGCTTTCTTT

size: many
J: TRBJ2-2
length: 16
D: TRBD1
V: TRBV3-1
CDR3: CASSLSYSGGPGELFF
DNA: TGTGCCAGCAGCCTCTCATACTCAGGGGGTCCCGGGGAGCTGTTTTTT

size: many
J: TRBJ1-1
length: 13
D: NA
V: TRBV10-1
CDR3: CASSESTGTEAFF
DNA: TGCGCCAGCAGTGAGTCGACAGGTACTGAAGCTTTCTTT